This T cell receptor (beta chain) was identified during a study of blood T cell repertoires in COVID-19. As originally analysed: Reference gene primer amplification yielded estimated nucleated cell counts. Repertoires were generated with immunoSEQ multiplex PCR, while TCRdb's copy carries only in-frame clones and drops some. V and J calls and clone size are as listed in that table; D and trimming were resolved from the DNA. The data contain approximately 220,000 clones, about 85% of them seen just once; the ten biggest clones take up around 2.9%. The CDR3 loop spans 22 amino acids. The source material was peripheral blood. The sequence was obtained from a man aged 50 to 59 who had recovered from COVID-19. The chain combines TRBV21-1 with TRBJ2-3; the table's D call, TRBD1, has no DNA check behind it. TRBV21-1 is classified as a pseudogene. The CDR3 sequence: CASWHRDRAWGGFIPSTDTQYF. The CDR3 DNA is TGTGCCAGCTGGCACCGGGACAGGGCTTGGGGAGGCTTTATTCCTAGCACAGATACGCAGTATTTT.